This entry lists 8 T cell receptor beta chains sequenced from one sample in a study of cytomegalovirus exposure and HLA in healthy donors. Amplification used 60 Vbeta primers and 13 Jbeta primers. The repertoire was sequenced with immunoSEQ multiplex PCR; TCRdb's copy has only in-frame clones and lacks some. The data show around 150,000 clones, about 79% seen once. The sequenced sample was PBMCs. Receptors were obtained from a male donor in good health and CMV-seronegative.

This chain uses TRBV30 with TRBJ1-1; D is unresolved. Trimming took off 2 bases at V and 4 bases at J, with 11 bases between the two ends. CDR1 is GTSNPN, CDR2 SVGIG, per germline (reference sequence). The CDR3 is 13 residues long. In DNA, the CDR3 is TGTGCCTGGAGTAAGGAAGAGGTCACTGAAGCTTTCTTT. Translated, it gives CAWSKEEVTEAFF.

Turning to this clone: The sample holds other DNA sequences that translate to the same CDR3. V and J are TRBV7-9 and TRBJ1-1; 8 bases are a match to TRBD1. Germline V gene data show CDR1 as SEHNR and CDR2 as FQNEAQ (reference sequence). The CDR3 consists of 14 residues. V was clipped by 5 bases and J by 1 base; unmatched bases: 3. The DNA for the CDR3 is TGTGCCAGCAGCCTAGGACAGGGGAACACTGAAGCTTTCTTT. This encodes CASSLGQGNTEAFF.

This chain joins TRBV5-1 and TRBJ1-2; 9 nucleotides match TRBD1. This CDR3 comprises 16 residues. The trim removed 1 base at V and 8 bases at J, leaving 12 bases unmatched. Looked up from germline, CDR1 is SGHRS and CDR2 is YFSETQ. This CDR3 is CASSLTIQGAVGGYTF. CDR3 sequence (DNA): TGCGCCAGCAGCTTGACTATACAGGGGGCTGTGGGAGGCTACACCTTC.

This chain joins TRBV4-3 and TRBJ2-5, with 7 bases matching TRBD1. This CDR3 is 14 amino acids long. Per the germline V gene, CDR1 is LGHNA and CDR2 is YSLEER. V lost 0 bases and J lost 8; bases outside the gene matches: 6. CDR3 region: CASSQDARDSTQYF. The CDR3 DNA reads as TGCGCCAGCAGCCAAGACGCCCGGGACAGCACCCAGTACTTC.

V and J are TRBV9 and TRBJ2-5, with 12 nucleotides matching TRBD2. The CDR3 runs 18 residues. Germline V CDR1 and CDR2: SGDLS, YYNGEE. With 0 bases clipped from V and 4 bases from J, the junction kept 10 bases outside the gene matches. CDR3 in amino acids: CASSVATMSSGRGETQYF. The DNA for the CDR3 is TGTGCCAGCAGCGTAGCTACTATGTCTAGCGGGAGGGGAGAGACCCAGTACTTC. Filled out from reference TRBV9 and TRBJ2-5, the complete variable domain reads DSGVTQTPKHLITATGQRVTLRCSPRSGDLSVYWYQQSLDQGLQFLIQYYNGEERAKGNILERFSAQQFPDLHSELNLSSLELGDSALYFCASSVATMSSGRGETQYFGPGTRLLVL.

The V and J genes are TRBV19 and TRBJ2-3; 7 bases align to TRBD2. The germline CDR1 and CDR2 sequences are LNHDA and SQIVND (reference sequence). The CDR3 runs to 15 residues. J was trimmed by 0 bases and V by 2 bases; bases with no gene match: 2. The CDR3 region has the DNA TGTGCCAGTAGTATAAGCGGGGCAAGCACAGATACGCAGTATTTT. It is translated as CASSISGASTDTQYF.

The rearrangement links TRBV7-3 to TRBJ1-1; 11 bases are shared with TRBD1. Germline V gene data show CDR1 as SGHTA and CDR2 as FQGTGA. With V trimmed by 6 bases and J by 1 base, 7 bases remained unmatched. This CDR3 contains 16 residues. CDR3: CASRTGQGAPNTEAFF. The DNA for the CDR3 is TGTGCCAGCAGAACTGGACAGGGGGCGCCGAACACTGAAGCTTTCTTT.

V usage is TRBV16 and J usage is TRBJ1-1, with 7 bases identical to TRBD1. This CDR3 is 14 amino acids long. The germline gives CDR1 KGHSY, CDR2 FQNENV. J lost 1 base, V lost 5 bases, and 4 bases had no gene match. CDR3 residues: CASSFNRGNTEAFF. The CDR3 DNA reads TGTGCCAGCAGCTTTAACAGGGGGAACACTGAAGCTTTCTTT.